This passage covers 4 T cell receptor beta chains from one sample sequenced in a study of Tregs in tolerant kidney transplant recipients. The table came from immunoSEQ multiplex PCR; TCRdb's copy has only in-frame clones and leaves some out. Here the sample table reports roughly 48,000 clones. The sequencing used CD4+ T cells from blood, collected before the transplant. These receptors came from a human donor who received a combined kidney and bone marrow transplant.

A note on this clone: The DNA ends 3 residues before the CDR3 does, and the rest of the CDR3 is filled in from the germline J gene. The chain uses TRBV30 and TRBJ1-6, with a weak D call TRBD1 (5 bases). CDR3 length equals 17 residues. Trimming took 2 bases from V and 6 from J, leaving 20 bases between them. The germline CDR1 and CDR2 sequences are GTSNPN and SVGIG (reference sequence). CDR3 DNA, as far as it was read: TGTGCCTGGAGTTCGGCTCGGGACTTCGCATTTAATTCACCC. This gives the protein CAWSSARDFAFNSP. The CDR3 as a whole reads CAWSSARDFAFNSPLHF.

Remarks on this clone: The CDR3 end lies 3 residues beyond the end of the read and is filled in from the germline J gene. The chain links TRBV29-1 to TRBJ2-5, with D perhaps TRBD2 (6 bases). There are 12 residues in the CDR3. V was trimmed by 3 bases and J by 7 bases, leaving 12 bases between them. In germline, CDR1 is SQVTM, CDR2 ANQGSEA. The CDR3 region is CSVEGPGGTQYF. The part of the CDR3 DNA that was read is TGCAGCGTTGAGGGCCCCGGGGGGACC.

Details on this clone: Read sequence stops 3 residues before the CDR3 end, and the germline J gene provides the missing end. The chain links TRBV20-1 to TRBJ1-2; 10 positions match TRBD1. This CDR3 region has 14 residues. V was clipped by 4 bases and J by 2 bases; unmatched bases: 4. Germline assignment: CDR1 DFQATT and CDR2 SNEGSKA (reference sequence). CDR3 protein: CSAKTGGQNYGYTF. Partial CDR3 DNA: TGCAGTGCTAAGACAGGGGGCCAGAACTATGGC.

As for this clone: The read ends 3 residues shy of where the CDR3 ends; the end is completed using the germline J gene. The chain is built from TRBV18 and TRBJ1-2; 10 bases line up with TRBD1. The CDR3 contains 15 residues. Germline V gene data show CDR1 as KGHSH and CDR2 as LQKENI. V shed 1 base, J shed 2 bases, and the junction held 1 base outside the gene matches. Partial CDR3 DNA: TGTGCCAGCTCACCACGACAGGGGGCGAACTATGGC. It translates to CASSPRQGANYG. The entire CDR3 is CASSPRQGANYGYTF.